These T cell receptor beta chains were read from a single sample in a study of shared clonotypes between healthy human individuals. Data came from immunoSEQ multiplex PCR; TCRdb stores just in-frame clones and leaves some out. Of about 2 million clones listed, less than 95% were seen once; the top ten hold about 1.1%. The sequencing sample was made of naive CD8+ T cells sorted from blood. These receptor sequences come from a man aged 18 to 29 in good health. Both conserved end residues are part of each CDR3. The D gene is left open where the match is weak. Rows may omit the clone size; those that give it use once, few, many or a size class.

>-|TRBJ2-5|TRBD2|TRBV28|15
TGTGCCAGCAGTCCTCTAGCGGGGGGGTTAGAGACCCAGTACTTC
CASSPLAGGLETQYF
>-|TRBJ2-1|-|TRBV11-2|14
TGTGCCAGCAGCTCATCTGGGAATCGGCATGAGCAGTTCTTC
CASSSSGNRHEQFF
>-|TRBJ2-1|-|TRBV7-3|13
TGTGCCAGCAGCCAACTACCGTACAATGAGCAGTTCTTC
CASSQLPYNEQFF
>-|TRBJ2-7|-|TRBV19|15
TGTGCCAGTAGTATAGATCGGGGGACCTCCTACGAGCAGTACTTC
CASSIDRGTSYEQYF
>-|TRBJ2-7|TRBD1|TRBV6-1|15
TGTGCCAGCAAAACCGGGACAGGACCCTCCTACGAGCAGTACTTC
CASKTGTGPSYEQYF
>-|TRBJ2-1|-|TRBV5-4|13
TGTGCCAGCAGCTTCGCTAGCGAGAATGAGCAGTTCTTC
CASSFASENEQFF
>-|TRBJ2-7|TRBD1|TRBV5-1|15
TGCGCCAGCAGCTGGGGGGACAGGGAGCATCAGGCGCAGTACTTC
CASSWGDREHQAQYF
>-|TRBJ2-7|-|TRBV5-4|12
TGTGCCAGCAGCTCGGACTCCTACGAGCAGTACTTC
CASSSDSYEQYF
>-|TRBJ2-7|TRBD2|TRBV7-8|16
TGTGCCAGCAGCTCACGACTAGCGGGAGTTTCCTACGAGCAGTACTTC
CASSSRLAGVSYEQYF
>-|TRBJ2-6|-|TRBV5-6|17
TGTGCCAGCAACCCCGGGACGGGAAGCTTTGGGGCCAACGTCCTGACTTTC
CASNPGTGSFGANVLTF
>-|TRBJ1-2|-|TRBV19|13
TGTGCCAGTAGTATTAACCGGTCCTATGGCTACACCTTC
CASSINRSYGYTF
>-|TRBJ2-7|-|TRBV7-6|15
TGTGCCAGCAGCCCGTCCGGGGGAATTTCCTACGAGCAGTACTTC
CASSPSGGISYEQYF
>once|TRBJ2-3|-|TRBV5-5|15
TGTGCCAGCACCCAAGGCGGGGCTAGCACAGATACGCAGTATTTT
CASTQGGASTDTQYF
>-|TRBJ2-5|-|TRBV20-1|11
TGCAGTGCTAGCCTAGGAGAGACCCAGTACTTC
CSASLGETQYF
>-|TRBJ1-1|TRBD1|TRBV10-1|14
TGCGCCAGCAGTCCGGACAGGGTGGACACTGAAGCTTTCTTT
CASSPDRVDTEAFF
>-|TRBJ1-1|-|TRBV4-1|14
TGCGCCAGCAGCCAAGTCGAAGCCCACACTGAAGCTTTCTTT
CASSQVEAHTEAFF
>-|TRBJ2-7|-|TRBV5-1|13
TGCGCCAGCAGCTTGGCCGGGGGACACGAGCAGTACTTC
CASSLAGGHEQYF
>-|TRBJ2-3|TRBD2|TRBV18|17
TGTGCCAGCTCACCACCGGCGGGAGCGACAAGCACAGATACGCAGTATTTT
CASSPPAGATSTDTQYF
>once|TRBJ1-3|-|TRBV11-3|13
TGTGCCAGCAGCTTGATGGGGGGAAACACCATATATTTT
CASSLMGGNTIYF
>-|TRBJ2-3|TRBD2|TRBV9|14
TGTGCCAGCAGCATCGTAGCGGGACCAGATACGCAGTATTTT
CASSIVAGPDTQYF
>-|TRBJ1-1|TRBD1|TRBV10-1|13
TGCGCCAGCAGTCTAGACAGGGCTACTGAAGCTTTCTTT
CASSLDRATEAFF
>-|TRBJ2-7|-|TRBV6-8|16
TGTGCCAGCAGTTACTCGATAATACCAGGGACCTACGAGCAGTACTTC
CASSYSIIPGTYEQYF
>-|TRBJ2-3|-|TRBV9|15
TGTGCCAGCAGCGTAGCTTTGAGGTATACAGATACGCAGTATTTT
CASSVALRYTDTQYF
>-|TRBJ2-7|TRBD1|TRBV10-3|13
TGTGCCATCGCACCGGGACAGGACTACGAGCAGTACTTC
CAIAPGQDYEQYF
>once|TRBJ2-6|-|TRBV5-3|13
TGTGCCAGAAGCCCTCGACAGGCCAACGTCCTGACTTTC
CARSPRQANVLTF
>-|TRBJ2-1|TRBD2|TRBV29-1|14
TGCAGCGCGGGAGGGACTAGCGGGAGTTATGAGCAGTTCTTC
CSAGGTSGSYEQFF
>-|TRBJ2-5|-|TRBV4-3|14
TGCGCCAGCAGCCAAGACCAGTACCAAGAGACCCAGTACTTC
CASSQDQYQETQYF
>few|TRBJ2-4|-|TRBV11-2|12
TGTGCCAGCAGCTTAGATCCAAACATTCAGTACTTC
CASSLDPNIQYF
>-|TRBJ2-7|-|TRBV27|15
TGTGCCAGCAGTTTATTGGGGCAGGCCCACTACGAGCAGTACTTC
CASSLLGQAHYEQYF
>-|TRBJ2-2|-|TRBV6-5|15
TGTGCCAGCAGCGCCCTCGGACTTAACACCGGGGAGCTGTTTTTT
CASSALGLNTGELFF
>-|TRBJ2-2|TRBD2|TRBV27|16
TGTGCCAGCAGTCCGCCCGGGACTAGCGCGACCGGGGAGCTGTTTTTT
CASSPPGTSATGELFF
>-|TRBJ1-5|-|TRBV28|18
TGTGCCAGCAGTTTTGAGACAAAGCTTTCCTGGGGCAATCAGCCCCAGCATTTT
CASSFETKLSWGNQPQHF
>-|TRBJ2-1|-|TRBV4-3|17
TGCGCCAGCAGCCAAGATATAGCGGTGAGCTCCTACAATGAGCAGTTCTTC
CASSQDIAVSSYNEQFF
>-|TRBJ2-7|TRBD2|TRBV19|14
TGTGCCAGTAGTCCCAGCGGGGGGGCCTACGAGCAGTACTTC
CASSPSGGAYEQYF
>-|TRBJ2-6|-|TRBV6-5|15
TGTGCCAGCAGCCTCAGGGTTGCTGGGGCCAACGTCCTGACTTTC
CASSLRVAGANVLTF
>-|TRBJ2-1|TRBD1|TRBV5-6|16
TGTGCCAGCAGCTTGGGGACAGGAGGTTCCTACAATGAGCAGTTCTTC
CASSLGTGGSYNEQFF
>-|TRBJ2-1|-|TRBV4-1|14
TGCGCCAGCAGCCAAGATAGAGGGGGGAATGAGCAGTTCTTC
CASSQDRGGNEQFF
>-|TRBJ1-1|-|TRBV4-1|15
TGCGCCAGCAGCCAAGTCCCAGGGAGGAACACTGAAGCTTTCTTT
CASSQVPGRNTEAFF
>-|TRBJ2-3|TRBD1|TRBV7-9|17
TGTGCCAGCCTAGGGGGCGGCGAGGGGAAGTCCACAGATACGCAGTATTTT
CASLGGGEGKSTDTQYF
>-|TRBJ2-7|TRBD1|TRBV6-5|14
TGTGCCAGCAGCTGGGGGACAGGCGGCTACGAGCAGTACTTC
CASSWGTGGYEQYF
>once|TRBJ2-7|-|TRBV11-2|14
TGTGCCAGCAGCGCAGGGGGGCGGGACCACGAGCAGTACTTC
CASSAGGRDHEQYF
>-|TRBJ2-7|-|TRBV4-1|17
TGCGCCAGCAGCCAAGATCCCCCCGACGTAGTCTCCTACGAGCAGTACTTC
CASSQDPPDVVSYEQYF
>-|TRBJ1-5|-|TRBV19|12
TGTGCCAGTAGTACAGAGGGGTGGCCCCAGCATTTT
CASSTEGWPQHF
>-|TRBJ2-1|-|TRBV27|15
TGTGCCAGCAGTTTAGGCCCAGGGAGCCTCAATGAGCAGTTCTTC
CASSLGPGSLNEQFF
>-|TRBJ2-7|TRBD1|TRBV28|15
TGTGCCAGCAGTTTAGGGCAGGGGGTCGGCTACGAGCAGTACTTC
CASSLGQGVGYEQYF
>-|TRBJ1-2|TRBD1|TRBV2|15
TGTGCCAGCAGAGGGGGCGCGGCAATTCGGTTTGGCTACACCTTC
CASRGGAAIRFGYTF
>-|TRBJ2-7|-|TRBV7-2|15
TGTGCCAGCAGCTTAGGGTCGGAGGGGAGCTACGAGCAGTACTTC
CASSLGSEGSYEQYF
>-|TRBJ2-5|TRBD2|TRBV7-2|15
TGTGCCAGCAGCTTAGAACTAGCGAGACAAGAGACCCAGTACTTC
CASSLELARQETQYF
>few|TRBJ1-5|-|TRBV6-5|13
TGTGCCAGCAGTAGGGGTCAGAATCAGCCCCAGCATTTT
CASSRGQNQPQHF
>-|TRBJ1-6|-|TRBV2|18
TGTGCCAGCAGTCATTCCACCTCACAGGGCCGGTATAATTCACCCCTCCACTTT
CASSHSTSQGRYNSPLHF
>-|TRBJ1-4|-|TRBV2|18
TGTGCCAGCAGTGATAACGGGAGAGAGATGTCAACTAATGAAAAACTGTTTTTT
CASSDNGREMSTNEKLFF